This entry describes one T cell receptor (beta chain). Its antigen is as yet unknown. Isolated RNA was reverse transcribed in full, so expressed TCRB transcripts were sequenced. TCRdb's table, derived via immunoSEQ multiplex PCR, lists solely in-frame clones and lacks some. The data show about 27,000 clones, roughly three fifths seen once. These data are taken from a study of beta chain features in type 1 diabetes. Study results and limitations: In all four CD4+ subsets, TCRB CDR3 length was significantly, moderately reduced in type 1 diabetes.

One heparinised blood draw, averaging roughly 120 mL, came from each donor. V shed 0 bases and J shed 4 bases, with 7 bases lying between them. Germline lookup yields CDR1 SGHRS and CDR2 YFSETQ. The length of the CDR3 is 13 residues. V usage is TRBV5-1 and J usage is TRBJ1-1; possibly TRBD1 for D (6 bases). This sequence was found in a woman in her late teens or twenties with type 1 diabetes. The sequencing sample was made of Tregs from blood. The CDR3 region has the DNA TGCGCCAGCAGCTTGGAAGGGGGCACTGAAGCTTTCTTT. Translated, it gives CASSLEGGTEAFF.